This TCR beta chain is from a study of shared clonotypes between healthy human individuals. As concerns this clone: Its specificity is unknown.

V was trimmed by 2 bases and J by 9 bases, leaving 29 bases between them. The CDR3 has 19 residues. In the naive CD8 group, cells lacked CD45RO and were positively selected for CCR7, so terminally differentiated effector memory CD45RA+ cells were left out. Clones were sequenced by immunoSEQ multiplex PCR, and TCRdb holds only the in-frame ones, with some missing. This sample has about 2.2 million clones, with more than 85% found just once. General study points: An anticipated effect of sequencing depth on clonotype sharing among donors was recognized.

This TCR derives from a man aged 18 to 30 in good health. Some clones in this sample may be carry-over from other donors' samples. This rearrangement joins TRBV23-1 to TRBJ2-1, with a tentative D call TRBD1 (5 bases). TRBV23-1 is classed as an ORF, of uncertain function. Sequenced input: naive CD8+ T cells from PBMCs. The CDR3: CASSQQQPIDGQVLGEQFF. In DNA, the CDR3 is TGCGCCAGCAGTCAACAACAACCTATCGACGGACAAGTGCTCGGTGAGCAGTTCTTC.